These 21 T cell receptor beta chains were all obtained from the same sample, sequenced in a study of cytomegalovirus exposure and HLA in healthy donors. A multiplex PCR was run with 60 Vbeta primers and 13 Jbeta primers. Some clones are missing from TCRdb's copy, which holds only in-frame ones; the method was immunoSEQ multiplex PCR. The table includes about 130,000 clones, roughly four fifths detected once. The specimen was PBMCs. The receptors were gathered from a woman aged 50 to 65 in good health and CMV-seronegative.

The chain uses TRBV30 and TRBJ2-3, with D perhaps TRBD1 (6 bases). This CDR3 is 15 amino acids long. Trimming took 3 bases from V and 8 from J, leaving 21 bases between them. Germline CDR1 is GTSNPN and CDR2 is SVGIG (reference sequence). The CDR3 region is CAWRGDTFVTGTQYF. In nucleotides, the CDR3 is TGTGCCTGGAGGGGGGACACCTTTGTAACCGGTACGCAGTATTTT.

The CDR3 DNA sequence: TGTGCCAGCAGTGAACACCTCCGACAGGGTCGTAATGAAAAACTGTTTTTT. The encoded protein is CASSEHLRQGRNEKLFF. This chain uses TRBV6-1 with TRBJ1-4, with 7 bases that match TRBD1. There are 17 residues in the CDR3. J gave up 4 bases and V 2 bases, and 10 bases lay outside the gene matches. CDR1 and CDR2 from the germline V gene are MNHNS and SASEGT.

V and J are TRBV29-1 and TRBJ1-3; D is possibly TRBD1 (5 bases). CDR1 and CDR2 (germline): SQVTM, ANQGSEA. Trimming stripped 6 bases from V and 0 bases from J, with 6 bases between. This CDR3 is 12 amino acids long. As DNA, the CDR3 is TGCAGCGTCAGGGTCTCTGGAAACACCATATATTTT. The encoded protein is CSVRVSGNTIYF.

This chain connects TRBV19 to TRBJ2-6, with D possibly TRBD1 on 6 matching bases. Germline CDR1 LNHDA, CDR2 SQIVND (reference sequence). V was cut by 2 bases and J by 3 bases, with 14 bases left in between. CDR3 size: 17 residues. The CDR3 here is CASSIPTTGFGANVLTF. The CDR3 DNA reads as TGTGCCAGTAGTATACCGACGACAGGTTTTGGGGCCAACGTCCTGACTTTC. Complete variable domain (other parts from reference TRBV19 and TRBJ2-6): DGGITQSPKYLFRKEGQNVTLSCEQNLNHDAMYWYRQDPGQGLRLIYYSQIVNDFQKGDIAEGYSVSREKKESFPLTVTSAQKNPTAFYLCASSIPTTGFGANVLTFGAGSRLTVL.

This clone was observed a handful of times. The chain employs TRBV25-1 and TRBJ1-1; D perhaps matches TRBD1 (6 bases). V lost 7 bases and J 5 bases, leaving 11 bases between the germline ends. The CDR3 consists of 12 residues. CDR1 is MGHDK, CDR2 SYGVNS, per germline. CDR3 in amino acids: CASTLGQTEAFF. The CDR3 region has the DNA TGTGCCAGCACTCTGGGACAAACTGAAGCTTTCTTT.

This chain connects TRBV5-1 to TRBJ1-1; D is ambiguous. The CDR3 extends over 14 amino acids. Per germline, CDR1 SGHRS and CDR2 YFSETQ. V gave up 0 bases and J gave up 1 base, with 7 bases separating them. For the CDR3, the DNA is TGCGCCAGCAGCTTGGAGACACAGAACACTGAAGCTTTCTTT. This codes for CASSLETQNTEAFF.

This clone showed up just a few times. The V and J genes are TRBV28 and TRBJ1-1, with a possible D match to TRBD1 (5 bases). There are 13 residues in the CDR3. V shed 3 bases and J shed 4 bases, with 9 bases lying between them. Germline V gives CDR1 MDHEN, CDR2 SYDVKM. CDR3 coding DNA: TGTGCCAGCAGTTTGCTCGGGGGCACTGAAGCTTTCTTT. Translating it yields CASSLLGGTEAFF.

This rearrangement joins TRBV6-6 to TRBJ2-3; 9 bases are a match to TRBD2. Unmatched junction bases numbered 5, after V lost 7 bases and J lost 0 bases. The germline CDR1 and CDR2 sequences are MNHNY and SVGAGI (reference sequence). This CDR3 has 15 amino acids. The CDR3 sequence is CASTPTSGSTDTQYF. The CDR3 DNA sequence: TGTGCCAGCACCCCGACTAGCGGTAGCACAGATACGCAGTATTTT.

The CDR3 sequence is CASSLQIPYGYTF. The CDR3 DNA follows: TGTGCCAGCAGCTTACAGATCCCCTATGGCTACACCTTC. The rearrangement uses TRBV7-2 and TRBJ1-2, with D hard to call. There are 13 residues in the CDR3. Deletions cut 2 bases from V and 4 bases from J, with 8 bases between. Germline-derived CDR1 and CDR2 are SGHTA and FQGNSA.

V gene TRBV7-2 combines with J gene TRBJ2-6; tentative D call: TRBD2 (5 bases). This CDR3 has 16 residues. Germline CDR1 reads SGHTA; CDR2 reads FQGNSA. Trimming pared 4 bases from V and 2 bases from J, leaving 12 bases between. CDR3 DNA sequence: TGTGCCAGCAGCTCTATGGCGGGCACTGGGGCCAACGTCCTGACTTTC. Protein sequence: CASSSMAGTGANVLTF.

This clone was seen only a few times. The chain joins TRBV4-3 to TRBJ2-1; a possible D gene is TRBD2 (5 bases). Trimming pared 0 bases from V and 0 bases from J, leaving 9 bases between. There are 16 residues in the CDR3. Germline CDR1 is LGHNA and CDR2 is YSLEER. The CDR3 protein is CASSQESSGSYNEQFF. The CDR3, as DNA: TGCGCCAGCAGCCAAGAGTCAAGCGGCTCCTACAATGAGCAGTTCTTC.

This clone came up once. The chain uses TRBV5-8 and TRBJ1-2; a possible D gene is TRBD1 (6 bases). Germline V lookup: CDR1 SGHTS, CDR2 YDEGEE. The CDR3 sequence is 13 residues long. The germline V and J ends were trimmed by 3 bases and 3 bases, with 9 bases remaining between them. CDR3 protein: CASSSPGDYGYTF. CDR3 DNA: TGTGCCAGCAGCTCCCCAGGGGACTATGGCTACACCTTC.

The chain links TRBV18 to TRBJ2-1; 7 bases agree with TRBD1. The CDR3 loop spans 15 amino acids. The germline V gene has CDR1 KGHSH and CDR2 LQKENI. The trim removed 1 base at V and 6 bases at J, leaving 6 bases unmatched. The CDR3 region has the DNA TGTGCCAGCTCACCACGTGGGACAGCATCCAATGAGCAGTTCTTC. Residues: CASSPRGTASNEQFF.

The V call is TRBV7-3, the J call TRBJ1-1; no clear D gene. In germline, CDR1 is SGHTA, CDR2 FQGTGA. The CDR3 has 15 amino acids. The V and J ends lost 4 bases and 5 bases respectively, with 17 bases between them. CDR3 loop: CASSSSGRERTEAFF. Written as DNA, the CDR3 is TGTGCCAGCAGCTCCTCCGGACGGGAAAGGACTGAAGCTTTCTTT.

This clone was counted once. J is TRBJ2-5 and V is TRBV27, with 10 bases aligning to TRBD1. From germline, CDR1 is MNHEY and CDR2 SMNVEV (reference sequence). J gave up 2 bases and V 6 bases, and 9 bases lay outside the gene matches. CDR3 length equals 16 residues. The CDR3 sequence: CASSPDRGLGQETQYF. The CDR3 DNA is TGTGCCAGCAGCCCCGACAGGGGGCTAGGGCAAGAGACCCAGTACTTC.

This clone was detected only once. The V gene is TRBV19, the J gene TRBJ2-1; 9 bases are a match to TRBD2. Trimming took 6 bases from V and 7 from J; bases not matched to a gene: 13. Germline values: CDR1 LNHDA, CDR2 SQIVND (reference sequence). This CDR3 has 16 residues. The CDR3 spells CASRTSGSLGRNEQFF. In nucleotides, the CDR3 is TGTGCCAGTAGAACTAGCGGGTCCCTGGGTAGGAATGAGCAGTTCTTC.

The chain carries TRBV5-4 and TRBJ2-2; D call uncertain. V lost 3 bases, J lost 7 bases, and 7 bases lay in between. There are 12 residues in the CDR3. Germline-derived CDR1 and CDR2 are SGHNT and YYREEE (reference sequence). CDR3 residues: CASSSDHGELFF. Here the CDR3 DNA reads TGTGCCAGCAGCTCAGATCACGGGGAGCTGTTTTTT.

CDR3 coding DNA: TGTGCCAGCAGTCCTAAGGGACTAGCGCTCAATGAGCAGTTCTTC. Its translation is CASSPKGLALNEQFF. The rearrangement joins TRBV2 to TRBJ2-1, with 10 bases fitting TRBD2. Germline trimming cut 5 bases from V and 6 bases from J; bases unmatched to any gene: 7. Per the germline V gene, CDR1 is SNHLY and CDR2 is FYNNEI. The CDR3 sequence is 15 residues long.

The chain joins TRBV6-5 to TRBJ2-1; 9 bases line up with TRBD1. The V gene end was trimmed by 6 bases and the J gene end by 10 bases; junction bases not matched to a gene: 10. Germline CDR1 is MNHEY and CDR2 is SVGAGI. The CDR3 is 14 residues long. Here the CDR3 DNA reads TGTGCCAGCAGCCGAGGGACAGGGCCCGGAGAGCAGTTCTTC. This translates into CASSRGTGPGEQFF.

Remarks on this clone: At one boundary the junction diverges from the germline segment, which might be a read error. V and J are TRBV29-1 and TRBJ1-2, with D maybe TRBD1 (6 bases). The CDR3 covers 12 residues. CDR1 SQVTM and CDR2 ANQGSEA come from the germline V gene. This chain's CDR3 is CSVVDRLYGYPF. CDR3 nucleotides: TGCAGCGTTGTCGACAGGCTCTATGGCTACCCCTTC.

This clone was found a few times. The CDR3: CASSQVGGVETQYF. CDR3 nucleotides: TGTGCCAGCAGCCAAGTTGGCGGGGTTGAGACCCAGTACTTC. This rearrangement joins TRBV4-2 to TRBJ2-5; D is possibly TRBD2 (6 bases). The germline V and J ends were trimmed by 1 base and 5 bases, with 11 bases remaining between them. This CDR3 has 14 amino acids. Germline lookup yields CDR1 LGHNA and CDR2 YNFKEQ.